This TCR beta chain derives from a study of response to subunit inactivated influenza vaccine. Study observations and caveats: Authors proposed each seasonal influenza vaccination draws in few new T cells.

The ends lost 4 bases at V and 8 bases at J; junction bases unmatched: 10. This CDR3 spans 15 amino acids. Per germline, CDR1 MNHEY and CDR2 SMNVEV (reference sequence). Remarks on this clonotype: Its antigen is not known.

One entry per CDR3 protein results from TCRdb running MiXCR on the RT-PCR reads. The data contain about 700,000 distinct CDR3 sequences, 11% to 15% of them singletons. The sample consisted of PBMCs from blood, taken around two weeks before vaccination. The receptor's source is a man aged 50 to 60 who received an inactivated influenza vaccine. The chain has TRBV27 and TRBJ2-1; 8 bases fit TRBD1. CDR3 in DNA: TGTGCCAGCAGTTGGACAGGGCATGCAATATATGAGCAGTTCTTC. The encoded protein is CASSWTGHAIYEQFF.